This T cell receptor (beta chain) appears in the sequencing data of a study of cytomegalovirus exposure and HLA in healthy donors. Concerning this clone: Its antigen remains unknown.

Findings and caveats of the study: Within the approximately 130 validation repertoires, first-cohort TCR clusters tended to co-occur, according to a later analysis. Reported performance of the classifier showed diagnosis of cytomegalovirus status with high specificity and sensitivity. Among TCR beta chains, those listed as cytomegalovirus-associated numbered 164.

Trimming removed 2 bases from V and 3 bases from J, with 9 bases in between. Per the germline V gene, CDR1 is SGHRS and CDR2 is YFSETQ. This CDR3 spans 13 amino acids. Measured with immunoSEQ multiplex PCR; TCRdb has only the in-frame clones, and not every one. In the table there are 70,000 or so clones, nearly 95% of which are singletons. The receptor was derived from a man younger than 35 in good health and CMV-seropositive. This rearrangement joins TRBV5-1 to TRBJ2-7; D gene uncertain. The sequenced sample consisted of PBMCs. The CDR3 DNA follows: TGCGCCAGCAGCTTTACAGCCAACTACGAGCAGTACTTC. Residues: CASSFTANYEQYF.